A selection of T cell receptor beta chains follows, all from one sample in a study of regulatory T cells in long-lasting Graves disease. TCRdb re-derived calls from the multiplex PCR reads in MiXCR, one entry per CDR3 protein. Here the sample spans a few hundred thousand distinct CDR3 sequences, 14% being singletons. The same sample was also used in a study of T cells in Graves' hyperthyroidism and ophthalmopathy.

This material consisted of peripheral blood mononuclear cells (PBMCs), taken at new diagnosis, from a patient treated with antithyroid drugs. The receptors come from a woman aged 50 to 60 with Graves disease. The CDR3 runs from the conserved cysteine through the conserved F or W. The D gene is left open where the match is weak. Some rows have no size entry. The others give once, few or many, or a class for an expanded clone.

NA,TRBD1,TRBJ1-5,TRBV10-2,TGCGCCAGCAGTGTAAGCCAGGGGGACCAGCCCCAGCATTTT,CASSVSQGDQPQHF
many,TRBD2,TRBJ2-2,TRBV2,TGTGCCAGCAGTGAGCCTAGCGGGAGGACCGGGGAGCTGTTTTTT,CASSEPSGRTGELFF
many,NA,TRBJ2-5,TRBV2,TGTGCCAGCAGTGAAAGTTGGCGGAGGCGCTCCGGGACCCAGTACTTC,CASSESWRRRSGTQYF
NA,NA,TRBJ1-1,TRBV7-7,TGTGCCAGCAGCTCCGGGTTCACTGAAGCTTTCTTT,CASSSGFTEAFF
many,TRBD2,TRBJ2-1,TRBV28,TGTGCCAGCACTGGGGGGGGGAGGTACAATGAGCAGTTCTTC,CASTGGGRYNEQFF
many,TRBD2,TRBJ2-2,TRBV20-1,TGCAGTGCTAGACTAGCGGGAGAGGGCAACGGGGAGCTGTTTTTT,CSARLAGEGNGELFF
many,TRBD2,TRBJ2-7,TRBV28,TGTGCCAGCAGTTTATGGGGGACTAGCTACGAGCAGTACTTC,CASSLWGTSYEQYF
NA,NA,TRBJ2-2,TRBV19,TGTGCCAGTAGGCTTGGGGCCGGGGAGCTGTTTTTT,CASRLGAGELFF
many,TRBD2,TRBJ2-1,TRBV3-1,TGTGCCAGCAGCCAAGACCCGCTCGACGGTTCGGGAGGGACCTACAATGAGCAGTTCTTC,CASSQDPLDGSGGTYNEQFF
NA,TRBD2,TRBJ2-1,TRBV20-1,TGCAGTGCGAGTAGCGGGAGCTCCTACAATGAGCAGTTCTTC,CSASSGSSYNEQFF
NA,TRBD1,TRBJ2-1,TRBV5-1,TGCGCCAGCAGTTACCGGACAGGGTACAATGAGCAGTTCTTC,CASSYRTGYNEQFF
many,TRBD2,TRBJ2-7,TRBV28,TGTGCCACCAAAACGTCGGGGGCTAGCGGGAACGAGCAGTACTTC,CATKTSGASGNEQYF
NA,NA,TRBJ2-7,TRBV7-9,TGTGCCAGCAGCTTAGTCGCTCGGGACGAGCAGTACTTC,CASSLVARDEQYF
NA,NA,TRBJ2-1,TRBV6-4,TGTGCCAGCAGTGTCCCACGGTATTACCACCTCAATGAGCAGTTCTTC,CASSVPRYYHLNEQFF
NA,NA,TRBJ2-4,TRBV18,TGTGCCAGCTCACCACCGTCCGATAGCAGGGGCATTCAGTACTTC,CASSPPSDSRGIQYF
few,TRBD2,TRBJ2-3,TRBV6-2/TRBV6-3,TGTGCCAGCAGGGGTCCCGGGACTAGCGGGACCACAGATACGCAGTATTTT,CASRGPGTSGTTDTQYF
many,NA,TRBJ1-6,TRBV29-1,TGCAGCGTTGTGGGGTTGGGAAATTCACCCCTCCACTTT,CSVVGLGNSPLHF
many,NA,TRBJ1-2,TRBV4-1,TGCGCCAGCAGCCAAGTAGAAGACAGTTCCTATGGCTACACCTTC,CASSQVEDSSYGYTF
many,TRBD1,TRBJ2-2,TRBV2,TGTGCCAGCTTACAGGGGTCCCTCATCGGCACCGGGGAGCTGTTTTTT,CASLQGSLIGTGELFF
many,NA,TRBJ2-7,TRBV5-1,TGCGCCAGCAGCTTGGGAATCCCCTCCTACGAGCAGTACTTC,CASSLGIPSYEQYF
many,NA,TRBJ2-7,TRBV2,TGTGCCAGCAGGGGACTGGACAGAGCCTACGAGCAGTACTTC,CASRGLDRAYEQYF
many,NA,TRBJ2-7,TRBV30,TGTGCCTGGAGTAACGGGATGTACGAGCAGTACTTC,CAWSNGMYEQYF